This paragraph reports one T cell receptor beta chain. Per the original data handling: Reference gene primer amplification gave nucleated cell count estimates. Profiling relied on immunoSEQ multiplex PCR, and the TCRdb table lists in-frame clones only, not all of them. That table furnishes V, J and clone size, whereas the DNA furnished D and trimming. This sample has fewer than 200,000 clones, with under 90% found just once. The sample belongs to a study of blood T cell repertoires in COVID-19. This CDR3 spans 15 amino acids. Germline V CDR1 and CDR2: MNHEY, SVGAGI. V lost 2 bases, J lost 5 bases, and 7 bases stayed unmatched. Enrolled through a virtual design, the participants were between 18 and 89 years of age and came from approximately 25 US areas.

The sample consisted of PBMCs or T cells enriched from blood (not recorded which). The sequence was obtained from a man aged 45-65 years who had recovered from COVID-19. J is TRBJ2-7 and V is TRBV6-5; TRBD1 agrees at 9 bases. The DNA of the CDR3 is TGTGCCAGCAGTTACCAGGGACAGGGTTCCCACGAGCAGTACTTC. The encoded protein is CASSYQGQGSHEQYF.